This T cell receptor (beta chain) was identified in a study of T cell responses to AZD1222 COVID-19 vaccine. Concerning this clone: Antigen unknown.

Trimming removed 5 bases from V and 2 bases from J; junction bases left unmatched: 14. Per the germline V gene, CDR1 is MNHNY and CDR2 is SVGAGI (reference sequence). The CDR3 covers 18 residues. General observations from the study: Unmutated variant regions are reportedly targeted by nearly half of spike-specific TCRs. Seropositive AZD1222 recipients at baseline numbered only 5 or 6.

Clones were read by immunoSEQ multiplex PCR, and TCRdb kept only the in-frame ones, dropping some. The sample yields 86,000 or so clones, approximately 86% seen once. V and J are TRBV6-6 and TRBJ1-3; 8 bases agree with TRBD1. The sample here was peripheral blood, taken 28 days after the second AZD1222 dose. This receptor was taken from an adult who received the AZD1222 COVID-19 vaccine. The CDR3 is CASSQRTGIRVAGNTIYF. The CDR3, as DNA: TGTGCCAGCAGTCAACGGACAGGGATTCGAGTTGCTGGAAACACCATATATTTT.